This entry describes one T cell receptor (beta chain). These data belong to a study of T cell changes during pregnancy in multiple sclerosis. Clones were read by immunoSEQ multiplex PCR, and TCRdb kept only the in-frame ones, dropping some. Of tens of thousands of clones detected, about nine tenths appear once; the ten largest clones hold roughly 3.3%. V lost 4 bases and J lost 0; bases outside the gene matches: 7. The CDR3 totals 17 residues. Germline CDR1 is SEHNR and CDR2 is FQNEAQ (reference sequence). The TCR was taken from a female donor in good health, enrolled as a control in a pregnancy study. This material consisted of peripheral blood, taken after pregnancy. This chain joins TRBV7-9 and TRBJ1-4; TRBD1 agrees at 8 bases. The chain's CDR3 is CASSSSTGGATNEKLFF. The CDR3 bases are TGTGCCAGCAGCTCGTCAACAGGGGGGGCAACTAATGAAAAACTGTTTTTT.